This T cell receptor beta chain was obtained from a study of T cell repertoires in cytomegalovirus infection. For the study at large: Public TCR beta signatures were indicative of both CMV infection and a matching HLA type.

A single record per CDR3 protein comes from TCRdb applying MiXCR to the reads. The table includes approximately 910,000 distinct CDR3 sequences, roughly a third detected once. As to this clonotype: The antigen is undetermined.

The CDR3 has 16 amino acids. In germline, CDR1 is SGHAT, CDR2 FQNNGV. V lost 3 bases and J lost 0, with 14 bases in between. The sample consisted of cultured CD8+ T cells from PBMCs, taken from culture after CMV antigen stimulation. V and J are TRBV11-2 and TRBJ2-5; tentative D call: TRBD2 (6 bases). The clonotype was recovered from a human donor in good health (CMV status not recorded). Some clones in this sample may be carry-over from other donors' samples. CDR3 protein: CASSLAGSSYQETQYF. Here the CDR3 DNA reads TGTGCCAGCAGCTTGGCGGGATCATCGTACCAAGAGACCCAGTACTTC.